One sample yielded the 22 T cell receptor beta chains listed below, sequenced in a study of CD8 T cells in Susac syndrome. cDNA came from about 0.5 to 1 ug RNA primed by random hexamers. One entry per CDR3 protein results from TCRdb running MiXCR on the immunoSEQ multiplex PCR reads. The repertoire holds roughly 330,000 distinct CDR3 sequences, with 92% as singletons. Sample: CD4+ T cells from PBMCs. Receptors originate from a human donor with multiple sclerosis.

Note on this clonotype: It is unclear where the CDR3 begins or ends on the DNA, so no DNA is shown, and the CDR3 is as TCRdb lists it. The gene calls are TRBV10-3 and TRBJ1-2; the D call in the table, TRBD1, was not verified against the DNA. With termini counted, the CDR3 has 14 amino acids. Germline V CDR1 and CDR2: ENHRY, SYGVKD. Here the CDR3 reads CAISVFGTGNSHTF.

The chain employs TRBV10-2 and TRBJ1-1, with a weak D call TRBD1 (5 bases). Trimming left V 7 bases short and J 1 base short, with 10 bases between. This CDR3 region has 13 residues. Per germline, CDR1 WSHSY and CDR2 SAAADI. The CDR3 DNA sequence: TGCGCCAGCAACCCAACAGGGAACACTGAAGCTTTCTTT. Its translation is CASNPTGNTEAFF.

The chain joins TRBV6-6 to TRBJ2-1; 11 positions match TRBD2. V shed 6 bases and J 6 bases; nucleotides not matched to a gene: 7. CDR3 size: 15 residues. The germline V gene encodes CDR1 MNHNY and CDR2 SVGAGI (reference sequence). CDR3 DNA sequence: TGTGCCAGCAGCAACGGACTAGCGGGTCGCAATGAGCAGTTCTTC. This encodes CASSNGLAGRNEQFF.

This rearrangement joins TRBV13 to TRBJ2-7, with D possibly TRBD1 on 6 matching bases. Germline V gives CDR1 PRHDT, CDR2 FYEKMQ (reference sequence). Trimming took 1 base from V and 2 from J, leaving 12 bases between them. CDR3 length: 15 residues. CDR3 amino acids: CASSLAPTGTYEQYF. CDR3 DNA: TGTGCCAGCAGCTTAGCCCCGACAGGAACCTACGAGCAGTACTTC.

This chain connects TRBV5-4 to TRBJ1-1, with 7 nucleotides matching TRBD1. CDR1 SGHNT and CDR2 YYREEE come from the germline V gene (reference sequence). The CDR3 sequence is 15 residues long. V was clipped by 6 bases and J by 0 bases; unmatched bases: 8. The CDR3 sequence is CASTRDRLLNTEAFF. The CDR3 DNA follows: TGTGCCAGCACCCGGGACAGACTATTGAACACTGAAGCTTTCTTT.

This chain connects TRBV29-1 to TRBJ2-1, with D perhaps matching TRBD1 (6 bases). CDR3 length equals 12 residues. Trimming stripped 7 bases from V and 12 bases from J, with 19 bases between. Germline V CDR1 and CDR2: SQVTM, ANQGSEA. Here the CDR3 DNA reads TGCAGCGGGGACATCGGGGATAACGGGCAGTTCTTC. Protein: CSGDIGDNGQFF.

The V and J genes are TRBV19 and TRBJ2-3; D unclear. Germline V gene lookup returns CDR1 LNHDA and CDR2 SQIVND (reference sequence). There are 12 residues in the CDR3. With 7 bases removed from V and 7 bases from J, the gap between germline ends came to 12 bases. CDR3 nucleotides: TGTGCCAGTACCTCCGCAGGACATACGCAGTATTTT. This gives the protein CASTSAGHTQYF.

The gene calls are TRBV7-9 and TRBJ2-4, with no clear D. The V and J ends lost 5 bases and 0 bases respectively, with 14 bases between them. Germline V lookup: CDR1 SEHNR, CDR2 FQNEAQ (reference sequence). CDR3 size: 16 residues. CDR3 residues: CASSPTGSLAKNIQYF. CDR3 bases: TGTGCCAGCAGCCCAACCGGGTCCCTAGCCAAAAACATTCAGTACTTC.

The chain links TRBV18 to TRBJ2-4, with D perhaps TRBD2 (5 bases). V was clipped by 2 bases and J by 1 base, with 21 bases between them. The CDR3 has 19 residues. The germline gives CDR1 KGHSH, CDR2 LQKENI. The CDR3 DNA follows: TGTGCCAGCTCACCATTAGGCCAAGGCTCTAGCTCTGCCAAAAACATTCAGTACTTC. Its translation is CASSPLGQGSSSAKNIQYF.

V gene TRBV20-1 combines with J gene TRBJ2-7, with a possible D match to TRBD2 (5 bases). CDR1 and CDR2 from the germline V gene are DFQATT and SNEGSKA (reference sequence). This CDR3 spans 15 amino acids. The ends were cut back, 3 bases at V and 2 bases at J, with 17 bases in the middle. DNA for the CDR3: TGCAGTGCTAGTATTGGGAGCGCCGCGCCCTACGAGCAGTACTTC. Its protein is CSASIGSAAPYEQYF.

V usage is TRBV5-1 and J usage is TRBJ2-7; possibly TRBD1 for D (6 bases). V shed 4 bases and J shed 3 bases, with 14 bases lying between them. This CDR3 comprises 14 residues. CDR1 is SGHRS, CDR2 YFSETQ, per germline. The CDR3 sequence is CASSEQGAGYEQYF. Here the CDR3 DNA reads TGCGCCAGCAGCGAACAGGGTGCGGGCTACGAGCAGTACTTC.

This chain links TRBV29-1 with TRBJ2-3; 7 bases agree with TRBD2. The germline CDR1 and CDR2 sequences are SQVTM and ANQGSEA. J lost 5 bases, V lost 4 bases, and 3 bases had no gene match. The CDR3 contains 12 residues. The CDR3 loop reads CSVGRERDTQYF. CDR3 in DNA: TGCAGCGTTGGGCGGGAGAGAGATACGCAGTATTTT.

This clonotype was counted once. One junction end does not reproduce the germline sequence, and a read error may be involved. The chain couples TRBV19 to TRBJ1-2; D possibly corresponds to TRBD1 (5 bases). Germline loops: CDR1 LNHDA, CDR2 SQIVND (reference sequence). The CDR3 covers 14 residues. CDR3 protein: CASSLPRGLYGYTF. The CDR3 DNA is TGCGCCAGTAGTCTTCCAAGGGGCCTCTATGGCTACACCTTC. Full variable domain (outside the CDR3, taken from reference TRBV19 and TRBJ1-2): DGGITQSPKYLFRKEGQNVTLSCEQNLNHDAMYWYRQDPGQGLRLIYYSQIVNDFQKGDIAEGYSVSREKKESFPLTVTSAQKNPTAFYLCASSLPRGLYGYTFGSGTRLTVV.

The chain uses TRBV7-8 and TRBJ2-7, with 7 positions matching TRBD1. The CDR3 totals 13 residues. Germline CDR1 and CDR2: SGHVS and FQNEAQ. Losses at the gene ends were 8 bases for V and 3 bases for J; bases not matched to a gene: 7. In DNA, the CDR3 is TGTGCCAGCGGTCCTGACAGGGACTACGAGCAGTACTTC. It encodes CASGPDRDYEQYF.

This clonotype was seen more than once but under ten times. The rearrangement links TRBV7-2 to TRBJ1-1; TRBD1 matches 10 bases. In germline, CDR1 is SGHTA, CDR2 FQGNSA. V was pared by 6 bases and J by 6 bases, with 7 bases of the junction left unmatched. This CDR3 region has 14 residues. The CDR3 nucleotides read TGTGCCAGCAGTCAAAGACAGGGGGCCGCTGAAGCTTTCTTT. It yields the protein CASSQRQGAAEAFF.

This chain uses TRBV30 with TRBJ1-6; 7 bases are shared with TRBD1. The CDR3 consists of 13 residues. Germline V CDR1 and CDR2: GTSNPN, SVGIG (reference sequence). The junction had 4 bases not matched to a gene; V was cut back by 7 bases and J by 4 bases. CDR3 loop: CAFRGLYNSPLHF. The CDR3 DNA reads TGTGCCTTCAGGGGGTTGTATAATTCACCCCTCCACTTT.

V usage is TRBV2 and J usage is TRBJ1-4, with D uncertain. This CDR3 has 14 amino acids. Trimming took off 7 bases at V and 8 bases at J, with 17 bases between the two ends. Germline V CDR1 and CDR2: SNHLY, FYNNEI. The CDR3 protein is CASTMTTQGEKLFF. In DNA, the CDR3 is TGTGCCAGCACCATGACAACTCAAGGGGAAAAACTGTTTTTT.

The CDR3 DNA sequence: TGTGCCAGCAGACCGAGCGGGGCGAACACTGAAGCTTTCTTT. Translated, it gives CASRPSGANTEAFF. The chain employs TRBV12-3 or TRBV12-4 and TRBJ1-1; a weak D match, TRBD1 (5 bases). This CDR3 is built from 14 residues. The germline V and J ends were trimmed by 6 bases and 1 base, with 12 bases remaining between them.

Written as DNA, the CDR3 is TGCAGTGCTACTAGCGGGAGCATTGAGCAGTTCTTC. Protein: CSATSGSIEQFF. This chain connects TRBV20-1 to TRBJ2-1, with 10 bases identical to TRBD2. After removal of 4 bases from V and 9 bases from J, the junction contained 3 bases not matched to a gene. CDR3 size: 12 residues. Germline values: CDR1 DFQATT, CDR2 SNEGSKA (reference sequence).

The chain couples TRBV20-1 to TRBJ2-5; 10 bases fit TRBD1. With 5 bases clipped from V and 5 bases from J, the junction kept 11 bases outside the gene matches. The V gene's germline CDR1 is DFQATT and CDR2 SNEGSKA (reference sequence). This CDR3 contains 15 residues. The CDR3 loop is CSAPDPGQGRETQYF. The CDR3 DNA is TGCAGTGCTCCTGATCCGGGACAGGGGCGGGAGACCCAGTACTTC.

This chain connects TRBV27 to TRBJ1-6, with 7 bases matching TRBD1. From germline, CDR1 is MNHEY and CDR2 SMNVEV (reference sequence). CDR3 length: 16 amino acids. Trimming at V came to 5 bases and at J to 5 bases, leaving 9 bases not matched to a gene. The CDR3 region is CASSPPTGANNSPLHF. Here the CDR3 DNA reads TGTGCCAGCAGTCCCCCCACAGGGGCGAATAATTCACCCCTCCACTTT.

The V gene is TRBV12-3 or TRBV12-4, the J gene TRBJ1-1; possible D gene TRBD1, 5 bases. The germline V and J ends were trimmed by 4 bases and 2 bases, with 14 bases remaining between them. The CDR3 loop spans 15 amino acids. CDR3 nucleotide sequence: TGTGCCAGCAGTTCCCTCCCGGGGACCAACACTGAAGCTTTCTTT. This encodes CASSSLPGTNTEAFF.